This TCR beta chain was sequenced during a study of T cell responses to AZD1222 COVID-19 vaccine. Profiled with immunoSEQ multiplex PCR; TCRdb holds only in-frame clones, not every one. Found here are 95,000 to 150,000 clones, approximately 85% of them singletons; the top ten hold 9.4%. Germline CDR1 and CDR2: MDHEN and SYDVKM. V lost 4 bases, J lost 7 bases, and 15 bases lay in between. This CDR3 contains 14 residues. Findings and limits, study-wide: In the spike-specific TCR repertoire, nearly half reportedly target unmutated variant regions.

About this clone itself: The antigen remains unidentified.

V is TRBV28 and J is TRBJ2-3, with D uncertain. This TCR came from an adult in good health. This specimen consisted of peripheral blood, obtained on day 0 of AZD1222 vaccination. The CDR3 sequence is CASSSAAPTNTQYF. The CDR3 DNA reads TGTGCCAGCAGTTCTGCCGCCCCCACGAATACGCAGTATTTT.